This TCR beta chain appears in the sequencing data of a study of T cell responses to AZD1222 COVID-19 vaccine. Trimming shortened V by 5 bases and J by 4 bases, and 15 bases separated the two germline ends. Germline V gene data show CDR1 as SGHRS and CDR2 as YFSETQ. The CDR3 totals 15 residues. TCRdb's table, derived via immunoSEQ multiplex PCR, lists solely in-frame clones and lacks some. The table has 110,000 to 150,000 clones, more than 90% seen once. V gene TRBV5-1 combines with J gene TRBJ2-2; perhaps TRBD2 as D (5 bases). The receptor comes from an adult in good health. The sample was peripheral blood, taken on day 0 of AZD1222 vaccination. The CDR3 region is CASSPQLGGTGELFF. The CDR3 DNA follows: TGCGCCAGCAGTCCCCAACTAGGAGGCACCGGGGAGCTGTTTTTT.